This is a list of T cell receptor beta chains from one sample in a study of blood T cell repertoires in COVID-19. Some clones are missing from TCRdb's copy, which holds only in-frame ones; the method was immunoSEQ multiplex PCR. This sample has hundreds of thousands of clones; roughly 89% occur once, and the top ten carry more than 0.85%. The sample consisted of peripheral blood. These receptors came from a woman in her forties with COVID-19, enrolled during active disease. The CDR3 runs from the conserved cysteine through the conserved F or W. Fields, in order: V gene, D gene, J gene, clone size, CDR3 DNA, CDR3 protein. D genes are given only for firm matches. Clone sizes are given selectively: once, few, many, or a class where the clone is expanded.

TRBV18	.	TRBJ2-5	.	TGTGCCAGCTCACCACCGTTTTCGGAAGAGACCCAGTACTTC	CASSPPFSEETQYF
TRBV27	.	TRBJ1-5	.	TGTGCCAGCAGCTTCTACAATCAGCCCCAGCATTTT	CASSFYNQPQHF
TRBV5-7	TRBD1	TRBJ1-1	.	TGTGCCAGCAGCTTGGAGGGACAGGGGAACACTGAAGCTTTCTTT	CASSLEGQGNTEAFF
TRBV7-3	TRBD2	TRBJ2-2	.	TGTGCCAGCAGCTTAGCCAGGGCGGGAGCCGGGGAGCTGTTTTTT	CASSLARAGAGELFF
TRBV10-2	TRBD1	TRBJ1-2	.	TGCGCCAGCAGGGGTACTGGACAGGTTTTGAGGGGCTACACCTTC	CASRGTGQVLRGYTF
TRBV21-1	.	TRBJ1-3	.	TGCCGACTTTGGGGGGGCTCTGGAAACACCATATATTTT	CRLWGGSGNTIYF
TRBV3-1/TRBV3-2	.	TRBJ1-2	once	TGTGCCAGCAGCCAAGGTTTAAGGGGGGGTGGCTACACCTTC	CASSQGLRGGGYTF
TRBV5-1	.	TRBJ2-7	.	TGCGCCAGCAGCTTGGAACAGCACTACGAGCAGTACTTC	CASSLEQHYEQYF
TRBV29-1	.	TRBJ2-7	.	TGCAGCATCTACACTAGTCGTTACGAGCAGTACTTC	CSIYTSRYEQYF
TRBV13	.	TRBJ2-1	once	TGTGCCAGCAGCCCACGAATGGGGGCGAATGAGCAGTTCTTC	CASSPRMGANEQFF
TRBV5-1	TRBD2	TRBJ2-3	.	TGCGCCAGCAGTTCTACTAGCGGGGGTGAAGATACGCAGTATTTT	CASSSTSGGEDTQYF
TRBV28	.	TRBJ2-1	.	TGTGCCAGCAGTTGGGGGCGCGAGGATGAGCAGTTCTTC	CASSWGREDEQFF
TRBV2	.	TRBJ2-2	.	TGTGCCAGCAGGGAGCACACCGGGGAGCTGTTTTTT	CASREHTGELFF
TRBV27	TRBD1	TRBJ2-7	.	TGTGCCAGCAGTAGCCTCCGGGACAGGGTTGGCCTTTTCTCCTACGAGCAGTACTTC	CASSSLRDRVGLFSYEQYF
TRBV24-1	.	TRBJ1-2	.	TGTGCCACCAGTGACCAAGGACAGCCTAACTATGGCTACACCTTC	CATSDQGQPNYGYTF
TRBV27	TRBD1	TRBJ1-1	.	TGTGCCAGCAGTCCCTACAGGACAGGATTGCGGGCTTTCTTT	CASSPYRTGLRAFF
TRBV4-2	TRBD2	TRBJ2-7	once	TGTGCCAGCAGCCAGGGGTCATCAGCTAGCGGGGTCGGCGAGCAGTACTTC	CASSQGSSASGVGEQYF
TRBV5-1	.	TRBJ1-2	.	TGCGCCAGCAGCTTGCAGGGGTCGGATGGCTACACCTTC	CASSLQGSDGYTF
TRBV2	.	TRBJ2-3	.	TGTGCCAGCAGTGCCAGCCAGGGGTTCACAGATACGCAGTATTTT	CASSASQGFTDTQYF
TRBV5-1	TRBD1	TRBJ2-7	.	TGCGCCAGCAGTCGTACAGGGGTGATCTACGAGCAGCACTTC	CASSRTGVIYEQHF
TRBV13	TRBD1	TRBJ1-2	.	TGTGCCAGCAGCGTAGACAGGGGGCGTCCCTATGGCTACACCTTC	CASSVDRGRPYGYTF
TRBV4-3	TRBD1	TRBJ2-7	.	TGCGCCAGCAGCCAAGGGACAGGGGAGTCCTACGAGCAGTACTTC	CASSQGTGESYEQYF
TRBV27	TRBD1	TRBJ2-5	.	TGTGCCAGCAGTTGGGACAGGGGATACGAGACCCAGTACTTC	CASSWDRGYETQYF
TRBV28	.	TRBJ1-3	once	TGTGCCAGCAGTACAGGGTTCGGCTCTGGAAACACCATATATTTT	CASSTGFGSGNTIYF
TRBV19	.	TRBJ1-1	.	TGTGCCAGTAGTATAGGGGCGGGGATGGCTGAAGCTTTCTTT	CASSIGAGMAEAFF
TRBV6-5	.	TRBJ1-2	.	TGTGCCAGCAGGATGGGCTCGGGGGGCTACACCTTC	CASRMGSGGYTF
TRBV12-3/TRBV12-4	.	TRBJ1-4	.	TGTGCCAGCAGCCCTGTTAGGGGCGAAAAACTGTTTTTT	CASSPVRGEKLFF
TRBV7-2	TRBD2	TRBJ2-7	.	TGTGCCAGCAGCTTAGTAGCGGGAGACGAGCAGTACTTC	CASSLVAGDEQYF
TRBV7-9	.	TRBJ1-6	few	TGTGCCAGCAGCTTACAGGGTTATAATTCACCCCTCCACTTT	CASSLQGYNSPLHF
TRBV9	.	TRBJ1-1	.	TGTGCCAGCAGCGCCGTAACAGGCCCCGGCACTGAAGCTTTCTTT	CASSAVTGPGTEAFF
TRBV7-6	.	TRBJ1-1	.	TGTGCCAGCAGAGCTTGGCCCAGGGGCCGAGGAAGGACTGAAGCTTTCTTT	CASRAWPRGRGRTEAFF
TRBV4-2	TRBD2	TRBJ2-1	.	TGTGCCAGCAGCCAAGGTCTAGGAGCGGGAGGATCGTCTGAGCAGTTCTTC	CASSQGLGAGGSSEQFF
TRBV2	TRBD1	TRBJ1-2	.	TGTGCCAGCAGTGAAGACAGGGGAAACGATGGCTACACCTTC	CASSEDRGNDGYTF
TRBV7-9	TRBD1	TRBJ1-2	.	TGTGCCAGCAGCTTAAGTGGCGGACAGGCAGCTAACTATGGCTACACCTTC	CASSLSGGQAANYGYTF
TRBV16	.	TRBJ2-5	once	TGTGCCAGCAGCTTGGCAGGATTCCCAGAGACCCAGTACTTC	CASSLAGFPETQYF
TRBV14	.	TRBJ2-2	.	TGTGCCAGCAGCCAACACGGGACGGGGGAATATGGGGAGCTGTTTTTT	CASSQHGTGEYGELFF
TRBV3-1/TRBV3-2	.	TRBJ1-1	.	TGTGCCAGCAGCCAAGAAGGGGGAAGCACTGAAGCTTTCTTT	CASSQEGGSTEAFF
TRBV2	TRBD1	TRBJ1-5	.	TGTGCCAGCAACGGACAGGGACGGGTCGTGGATCAGCCCCAGCATTTT	CASNGQGRVVDQPQHF
TRBV27	.	TRBJ1-4	.	TGTGCCAGCAGTTCGGACAGCTGGGATGAAAAACTGTTTTTT	CASSSDSWDEKLFF
TRBV6-6	.	TRBJ1-3	.	TGTGCCAGCAGTGGCGGGGTGGCGGGGGGAAACACCATATATTTT	CASSGGVAGGNTIYF
TRBV12-3/TRBV12-4	.	TRBJ2-7	.	TGTGCCAGCAGTTACTACAACGAGCAGTACTTC	CASSYYNEQYF
TRBV28	TRBD2	TRBJ2-1	few	TGTGCCAGCAGTTCTCTAGCGGGAGGGCCTAATGAGCAGTTCTTC	CASSSLAGGPNEQFF
TRBV6-5	.	TRBJ1-2	.	TGTGCCAGCAGTTACGCGGAAGCTAACTATGGCTACACCTTC	CASSYAEANYGYTF
TRBV6-4	TRBD1	TRBJ1-2	.	TGTGCCAGCAGGGCGAAGTCAAGTGGGACAGGCCAAGGGAACTATGGCTACACCTTC	CASRAKSSGTGQGNYGYTF
TRBV7-8	.	TRBJ2-2	.	TGTGCCAGCAGCGTTGGACTGCCCTACACCGGGGAGCTGTTTTTT	CASSVGLPYTGELFF
TRBV6-6	TRBD1	TRBJ1-6	.	TGTGCCAGCACTCAATCACAGGGGAACAATTCACCCCTCCACTTT	CASTQSQGNNSPLHF
TRBV7-2	TRBD1	TRBJ1-2	.	TGTGCCAGCAGCTCTCTGACAGGGGGCCCTGGCTACACCTTC	CASSSLTGGPGYTF
TRBV19	TRBD1	TRBJ1-5	once	TGTGCCAGTAGTATAGCGACAGGGGGGCAGCCCCAGCATTTT	CASSIATGGQPQHF
TRBV30	TRBD1	TRBJ1-5	.	TGTGCCTGGAGTGCATCAGGGGGTAATCAGCCCCAGCATTTT	CAWSASGGNQPQHF
TRBV19	TRBD1	TRBJ2-1	.	TGTGCCAGTAGTACGAGGATGACAGGGGCCATTCCCTACAATGAGCAGTTCTTC	CASSTRMTGAIPYNEQFF
TRBV7-2	.	TRBJ1-2	.	TGTGCCAGCAGCTCTCGGACTCGCGGCTATGGCTACACCTTC	CASSSRTRGYGYTF
TRBV28	.	TRBJ1-1	.	TGTGCCAGCAGTTTATGGACAGAGTCGAACACTGAAGCTTTCTTT	CASSLWTESNTEAFF
TRBV4-3	.	TRBJ2-4	.	TGCGCCAGCAGCCAAGTCGGGGAAGCCAAAAACATTCAGTACTTC	CASSQVGEAKNIQYF
TRBV5-1	.	TRBJ2-5	.	TGCGCCAGCAGCTTGGGGGGCGAAGAGACCCAGTACTTC	CASSLGGEETQYF
TRBV19	.	TRBJ1-5	once	TGTGCCAGTGGACTATATGGACACGGAAACAATCAGCCCCAGCATTTT	CASGLYGHGNNQPQHF
TRBV10-3	TRBD1	TRBJ2-3	.	TGTGCCACTTCCTCGACAGGGGACACAGATACGCAGTATTTT	CATSSTGDTDTQYF
TRBV6-4	.	TRBJ2-3	.	TGTGCCAGCCCACCGCGGTATCTGAGGACAGATACGCAGTATTTT	CASPPRYLRTDTQYF
TRBV9	.	TRBJ1-2	.	TGTGCCAGCAGCGTAGCCGAAGGACAAGGCGGTGGCTACACCTTC	CASSVAEGQGGGYTF
TRBV5-6	.	TRBJ1-6	.	TGTGCCAGCAGCGCGGGCGGCTATAATTCACCCCTCCACTTT	CASSAGGYNSPLHF